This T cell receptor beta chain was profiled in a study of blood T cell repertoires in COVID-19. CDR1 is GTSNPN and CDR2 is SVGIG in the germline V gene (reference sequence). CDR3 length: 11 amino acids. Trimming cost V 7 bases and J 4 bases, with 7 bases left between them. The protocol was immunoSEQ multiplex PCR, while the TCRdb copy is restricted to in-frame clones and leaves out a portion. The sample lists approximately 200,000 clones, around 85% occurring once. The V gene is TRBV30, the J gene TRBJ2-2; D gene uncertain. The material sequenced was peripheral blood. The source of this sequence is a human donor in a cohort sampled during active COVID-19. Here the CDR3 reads CASAITGELFF. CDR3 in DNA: TGTGCCTCAGCGATCACCGGGGAGCTGTTTTTT.